Following are 29 T cell receptor beta chains from one sample sequenced in a study of regulatory T cells (dated by TCRdb to the late 2010s). No antigen has been identified for these receptors. What the research found in general, with its limitations: Hydrophobic residues at CDR3 positions 6 and 7 were enriched in conventional CD4+ T cells from CD3G-deficient patients, which suggests more self-reactive specificities.

Receptor libraries were prepared by the immunoSEQ multiplex PCR assay. The multiplex PCR relied on 52 forward TRBV primers and 13 reverse TRBJ primers, and amplification bias was corrected through assay-based and computational methods. The table comes from immuneACCESS by way of TCRdb, which keeps in-frame sequences with V and J called. Part of the clones is missing from these tables; in studies checked, under half for an unresolved V gene and the rest for unknown reasons. This sample gives under 30,000 clones in total; 70% to 90% of them show up just once. In total, the top ten clones hold roughly 1.3% of the sample. The specimen sequenced was conventional CD4+ T cells sorted from blood. These receptors were taken from a child aged 10-17 years with CD3G deficiency.

This clone was recorded only once. The chain is built from TRBV28 and TRBJ2-1; no clear D gene. V lost 8 bases and J 8 bases, leaving 13 bases between the germline ends. The CDR3 is 12 amino acids. The germline V gene has CDR1 MDHEN and CDR2 SYDVKM. The CDR3 here is CASAQLGYEQFF. The CDR3 DNA sequence: TGTGCCAGCGCTCAATTAGGGTATGAGCAGTTCTTC. The full variable domain, with the rest looked up from reference TRBV28 and TRBJ2-1, is DVKVTQSSRYLVKRTGEKVFLECVQDMDHENMFWYRQDPGLGLRLIYFSYDVKMKEKGDIPEGYSVSREKKERFSLILESASTNQTSMYLCASAQLGYEQFFGPGTRLTVL.

V usage is TRBV6-6 and J usage is TRBJ2-7; D possibly matches TRBD1 or TRBD2 (7 bases each). V lost 6 bases to trimming and J lost 7 bases, with 16 bases between them. Germline V lookup: CDR1 MNHNY, CDR2 SVGAGI (reference sequence). The CDR3 consists of 13 residues. The CDR3 loop reads CASRPTGTTEQYF. In nucleotides, the CDR3 is TGTGCCAGCAGGCCGACAGGGACTACTGAGCAGTACTTC.

The chain links TRBV21-1 to TRBJ1-2; the table's TRBD1 call for D was not verified on the DNA. TRBV21-1 constitutes a pseudogene. This CDR3 spans 13 amino acids. The CDR3 is CASSKVQGEGYTF. The CDR3 DNA reads TGTGCCAGCAGCAAAGTACAGGGTGAAGGCTACACCTTC.

The CDR3 region has the DNA TGTGCCTGGAGTATTTGGACCAAGAACTATGGCTACACCTTC. This gives the protein CAWSIWTKNYGYTF. This chain joins TRBV30 and TRBJ1-2; D ambiguous. V was trimmed by 2 bases and J by 2 bases, leaving 12 bases between them. This CDR3 is built from 14 residues. Germline assignment: CDR1 GTSNPN and CDR2 SVGIG (reference sequence).

This clone was seen more than once but under ten times. The gene calls are TRBV28 and TRBJ2-1; 11 bases are a match to TRBD2. Germline trimming cut 3 bases from V and 12 bases from J; bases unmatched to any gene: 4. This CDR3 contains 13 residues. From germline, CDR1 is MDHEN and CDR2 SYDVKM. CDR3 sequence reads: CASSLYLAGGQFF. The CDR3 region has the DNA TGTGCCAGCAGTTTGTATCTAGCGGGAGGGCAGTTCTTC. The variable domain in full, with the rest retrieved from reference TRBV28 and TRBJ2-1, is DVKVTQSSRYLVKRTGEKVFLECVQDMDHENMFWYRQDPGLGLRLIYFSYDVKMKEKGDIPEGYSVSREKKERFSLILESASTNQTSMYLCASSLYLAGGQFFGPGTRLTVL.

This clone is medium-sized in the sample. The V call is TRBV6-1, the J call TRBJ2-7, with 9 bases aligning to TRBD2. V trimming: 1 base; J trimming: 9 bases; junction bases outside the gene matches: 7. This CDR3 comprises 14 residues. The V gene's germline CDR1 is MNHNS and CDR2 SASEGT. The CDR3 sequence is CASSEVLAGKVQYF. The CDR3 DNA reads TGTGCCAGCAGTGAAGTTCTAGCGGGAAAGGTGCAGTACTTC.

V usage is TRBV6-1 and J usage is TRBJ2-7, with D maybe TRBD1 (5 bases). Per germline, CDR1 MNHNS and CDR2 SASEGT. V was cut by 2 bases and J by 6 bases, with 23 bases left in between. The CDR3 runs to 17 residues. The CDR3 loop reads CASSENGQGYGLREQYF. CDR3 bases: TGTGCCAGCAGTGAAAACGGTCAGGGATACGGTCTACGCGAGCAGTACTTC.

CDR3 nucleotide sequence: TGTGCCAGCAGTCCGCCGGGACAGGGGGCCTTTTATAGCAATCAGCCCCAGCATTTT. As protein: CASSPPGQGAFYSNQPQHF. J is TRBJ1-5 and V is TRBV28; TRBD1 matches 12 bases. In germline, CDR1 is MDHEN, CDR2 SYDVKM. V lost 5 bases, J lost 0 bases, and 11 bases stayed unmatched. The CDR3 is 19 residues long.

V and J are TRBV30 and TRBJ1-4; no clear D. The germline CDR1 and CDR2 sequences are GTSNPN and SVGIG (reference sequence). The CDR3 length is 16 residues. V was pared by 0 bases and J by 3 bases, with 14 bases between. CDR3: CAWSVKSVMSNEKLFF. The DNA of the CDR3 is TGTGCCTGGAGTGTAAAGAGTGTTATGTCTAATGAAAAACTGTTTTTT.

The chain has TRBV7-9 and TRBJ2-1; the match to TRBD2 covers 10 bases. CDR3 length: 14 amino acids. Trimming removed 3 bases from V and 8 bases from J; junction bases left unmatched: 4. The germline V gene encodes CDR1 SEHNR and CDR2 FQNEAQ (reference sequence). The CDR3 DNA reads TGTGCCAGCAGCTTGGCTAGCGGGAGCTATGAGCAGTTCTTC. This gives the protein CASSLASGSYEQFF.

The chain uses TRBV20-1 and TRBJ1-2, with 8 bases that match TRBD1. The V gene's germline CDR1 is DFQATT and CDR2 SNEGSKA (reference sequence). The V and J ends lost 3 bases and 13 bases, in that order; junction bases with no gene match: 4. The CDR3 length is 10 residues. The chain's CDR3 is CSARRTGFTF. CDR3 bases: TGCAGTGCTAGGCGGACAGGGTTCACCTTC.

The rearrangement uses TRBV6-1 and TRBJ1-2; D is unclear. Germline V CDR1 and CDR2: MNHNS, SASEGT. CDR3 length: 15 amino acids. V lost 7 bases, J lost 2 bases, and 17 bases lay in between. This chain's CDR3 is CASTPSGSENYGYTF. CDR3 sequence (DNA): TGTGCCAGCACCCCCAGCGGGTCAGAAAACTATGGCTACACCTTC.

The rearrangement uses TRBV28 and TRBJ2-7; unclear D gene. There are 11 residues in the CDR3. Per the germline V gene, CDR1 is MDHEN and CDR2 is SYDVKM. V lost 2 bases and J 6 bases, leaving 5 bases between the germline ends. The CDR3 coding sequence is TGTGCCAGCAGTTTACGGTCCGAGCAGTACTTC. This sequence encodes CASSLRSEQYF.

This rearrangement joins TRBV20-1 to TRBJ2-5, with no clear D. CDR1 DFQATT and CDR2 SNEGSKA come from the germline V gene (reference sequence). The ends were cut back, 5 bases at V and 9 bases at J, with 13 bases in the middle. This CDR3 has 11 amino acids. The CDR3, as DNA: TGCAGTGCTTCTGGGGATGGGGCCCAGTACTTC. It specifies CSASGDGAQYF.

This clone was found a few times. The rearrangement links TRBV13 to TRBJ2-1; D may match TRBD1 or TRBD2 (6 bases each). The germline V gene encodes CDR1 PRHDT and CDR2 FYEKMQ (reference sequence). The CDR3 has 14 residues. V was shortened by 0 bases and J by 12 bases, with 15 bases between the two germline ends. This CDR3 is CASSLGRRGDSQFF. As DNA, the CDR3 is TGTGCCAGCAGCTTAGGCCGGAGGGGGGACTCGCAGTTCTTC. Supplemented by reference TRBV13 and TRBJ2-1, the full variable domain reads AAGVIQSPRHLIKEKRETATLKCYPIPRHDTVYWYQQGPGQDPQFLISFYEKMQSDKGSIPDRFSAQQFSDYHSELNMSSLELGDSALYFCASSLGRRGDSQFFGPGTRLTVL.

The chain has TRBV6-1 and TRBJ2-7; D is unresolved. The germline V gene encodes CDR1 MNHNS and CDR2 SASEGT. V dropped 0 bases and J dropped 2 bases, with 11 bases sitting between them. CDR3 length: 15 residues. CDR3: CASSEALGGPYEQYF. The CDR3 coding sequence is TGTGCCAGCAGTGAAGCGCTTGGCGGCCCCTACGAGCAGTACTTC.

CDR3: CASSFEGLAGRTDTQYF. CDR3 DNA sequence: TGCGCCAGCAGCTTCGAGGGACTAGCGGGTCGCACAGATACGCAGTATTTT. The chain uses TRBV5-1 and TRBJ2-3, with 12 bases matching TRBD2. With V trimmed by 2 bases and J by 1 base, 5 bases remained unmatched. This CDR3 has 17 amino acids. Germline CDR1 reads SGHRS; CDR2 reads YFSETQ.

The rearrangement links TRBV5-1 to TRBJ2-3, with TRBD2 as a possible D gene (6 bases). Trimming cost V 0 bases and J 6 bases, with 11 bases left between them. This CDR3 has 14 amino acids. Germline V gene lookup returns CDR1 SGHRS and CDR2 YFSETQ. In nucleotides, the CDR3 is TGCGCCAGCAGCTTGGACGGGGGAGCGGATACGCAGTATTTT. The encoded protein is CASSLDGGADTQYF.

About this clone itself: The sample contains more than one DNA sequence encoding this CDR3. This rearrangement joins TRBV28 to TRBJ2-7; 9 bases align to TRBD1. The V segment lost 3 bases and the J segment 4 bases; nucleotides outside the gene matches: 1. CDR1 and CDR2 from the germline V gene are MDHEN and SYDVKM. There are 13 residues in the CDR3. CDR3 nucleotide sequence: TGTGCCAGCAGTTTGGACAGGGGTTACGAGCAGTACTTC. Its translation: CASSLDRGYEQYF.

The J gene is TRBJ2-1, the V gene TRBV28; 8 nucleotides agree with TRBD2. The CDR3 has 15 residues. The V and J ends lost 4 bases and 8 bases, in that order; junction bases with no gene match: 10. From germline, CDR1 is MDHEN and CDR2 SYDVKM. The CDR3 DNA sequence: TGTGCCAGCAGTTCGTTAGCGGGATGGATCGATGAGCAGTTCTTC. Its translation is CASSSLAGWIDEQFF.

The chain joins TRBV7-9 to TRBJ1-2; D is perhaps TRBD1 (5 bases). The germline gives CDR1 SEHNR, CDR2 FQNEAQ (reference sequence). Trimming shortened V by 5 bases and J by 3 bases, and 10 bases separated the two germline ends. This CDR3 region has 13 residues. CDR3 residues: CASSLGGYYGYTF. Here the CDR3 DNA reads TGTGCCAGCAGCCTCGGGGGGTACTATGGCTACACCTTC.

The chain combines TRBV28 with TRBJ1-2; 8 bases are a match to TRBD1. J lost 4 bases, V lost 2 bases, and 15 bases had no gene match. Germline V gives CDR1 MDHEN, CDR2 SYDVKM. The CDR3 is made up of 18 amino acids. The CDR3 reads CASSLTSNGRGRGYGYTF. The DNA of the CDR3 is TGTGCCAGCAGTTTAACGTCTAACGGCAGGGGGCGAGGCTATGGCTACACCTTC.

The CDR3 region is CASSPIGTGAETQYF. The CDR3 DNA follows: TGTGCCAGCAGCCCAATCGGGACAGGGGCGGAGACCCAGTACTTC. J is TRBJ2-5 and V is TRBV7-9; 10 nucleotides align to TRBD1. The CDR3 is 15 amino acids. V lost 5 bases and J lost 5; bases outside the gene matches: 8. The germline CDR1 and CDR2 sequences are SEHNR and FQNEAQ (reference sequence).

This chain joins TRBV28 and TRBJ2-1; 9 bases match TRBD2. The CDR3 length is 18 residues. V shed 5 bases, J shed 2 bases, and the junction held 13 bases outside the gene matches. CDR1 is MDHEN, CDR2 SYDVKM, per germline. The CDR3 coding sequence is TGTGCCAGCAGTCTTAGTAGCGGGAGCTTTCCCACCTACAATGAGCAGTTCTTC. This codes for CASSLSSGSFPTYNEQFF.

The genes are TRBV5-1 and TRBJ2-3; the D gene is possibly TRBD1 (6 bases). Trimming removed 3 bases from V and 2 bases from J, with 10 bases in between. CDR3 length: 14 amino acids. The germline CDR1 and CDR2 sequences are SGHRS and YFSETQ. The CDR3 spells CASSSAGDTDTQYF. The CDR3 DNA reads TGCGCCAGCAGCTCAGCAGGGGACACAGATACGCAGTATTTT.

The rearrangement uses TRBV6-1 and TRBJ2-7; D is unresolved. In germline, CDR1 is MNHNS, CDR2 SASEGT. This CDR3 has 12 residues. V lost 2 bases, J lost 6 bases, and 8 bases lay in between. The CDR3: CASSERVGEQYF. CDR3 in DNA: TGTGCCAGCAGTGAACGGGTCGGCGAGCAGTACTTC.

The chain employs TRBV7-9 and TRBJ2-1, with D maybe TRBD2 (5 bases). This CDR3 comprises 14 residues. Per germline, CDR1 SEHNR and CDR2 FQNEAQ (reference sequence). Trimming took 0 bases from V and 9 from J, leaving 12 bases between them. The CDR3 DNA reads TGTGCCAGCAGCTTAGCGCTGGAGGTTAGTGAGCAGTTCTTC. Amino acids: CASSLALEVSEQFF.

CDR3 sequence reads: CASSLSGKGSNEQFF. DNA for the CDR3: TGTGCCAGCAGTCTCAGCGGGAAAGGTAGCAATGAGCAGTTCTTC. The chain carries TRBV6-6 and TRBJ2-1, with 7 bases identical to TRBD2. The germline V gene encodes CDR1 MNHNY and CDR2 SVGAGI (reference sequence). The CDR3 is made up of 15 amino acids. V dropped 5 bases and J dropped 6; count of bases not matched to a gene: 10.

This chain links TRBV28 with TRBJ1-4; D call uncertain. The CDR3 covers 14 residues. Germline CDR1 is MDHEN and CDR2 is SYDVKM. Trimming took off 6 bases at V and 0 bases at J, with 8 bases between the two ends. Written as DNA, the CDR3 is TGTGCCAGCAGCACATTCCCAACTAATGAAAAACTGTTTTTT. This encodes CASSTFPTNEKLFF.